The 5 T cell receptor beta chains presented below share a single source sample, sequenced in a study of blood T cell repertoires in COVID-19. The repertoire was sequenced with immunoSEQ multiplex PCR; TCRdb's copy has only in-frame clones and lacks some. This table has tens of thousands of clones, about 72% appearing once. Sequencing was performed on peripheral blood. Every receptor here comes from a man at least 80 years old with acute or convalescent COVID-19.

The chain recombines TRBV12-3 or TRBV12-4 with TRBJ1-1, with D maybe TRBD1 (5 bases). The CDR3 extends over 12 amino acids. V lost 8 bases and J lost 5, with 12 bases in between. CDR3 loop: CASYRFSTEAFF. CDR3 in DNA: TGTGCCAGCTACAGGTTCTCGACTGAAGCTTTCTTT.

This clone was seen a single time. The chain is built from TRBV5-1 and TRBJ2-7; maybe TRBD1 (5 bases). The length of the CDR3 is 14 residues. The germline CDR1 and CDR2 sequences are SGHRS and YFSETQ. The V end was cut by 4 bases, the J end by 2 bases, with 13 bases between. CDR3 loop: CASSAVGQAYEQYF. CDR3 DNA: TGCGCCAGCAGCGCAGTGGGGCAAGCCTACGAGCAGTACTTC.

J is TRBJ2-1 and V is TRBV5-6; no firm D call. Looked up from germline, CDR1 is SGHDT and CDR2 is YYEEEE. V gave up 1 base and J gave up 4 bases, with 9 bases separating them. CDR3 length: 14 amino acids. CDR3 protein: CASSLHTPYNEQFF. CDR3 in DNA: TGTGCCAGCAGCTTGCATACTCCGTACAATGAGCAGTTCTTC. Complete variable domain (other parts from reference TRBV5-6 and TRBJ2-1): DAGVTQSPTHLIKTRGQQVTLRCSPKSGHDTVSWYQQALGQGPQFIFQYYEEEERQRGNFPDRFSGHQFPNYSSELNVNALLLGDSALYLCASSLHTPYNEQFFGPGTRLTVL.

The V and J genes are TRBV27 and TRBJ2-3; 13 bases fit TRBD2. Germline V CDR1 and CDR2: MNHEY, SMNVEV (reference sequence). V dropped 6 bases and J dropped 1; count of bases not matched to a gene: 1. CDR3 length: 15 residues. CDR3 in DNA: TGTGCCAGCAGGGGACTAGCGGGACGCACAGATACGCAGTATTTT. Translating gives CASRGLAGRTDTQYF.

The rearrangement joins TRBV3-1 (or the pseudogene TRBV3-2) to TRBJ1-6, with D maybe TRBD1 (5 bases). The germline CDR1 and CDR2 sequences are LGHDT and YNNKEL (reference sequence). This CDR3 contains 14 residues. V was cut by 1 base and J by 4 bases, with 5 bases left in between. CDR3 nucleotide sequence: TGTGCCAGCAGCCAAGGACAGTATAATTCACCCCTCCACTTT. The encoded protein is CASSQGQYNSPLHF.